This TCR beta chain originates from a study of beta chain features in type 1 diabetes. The study's findings and limits: Across patients, naive, central memory and Treg TCRB repertoires exhibited apparently greater similarity than was observed across healthy donors. Resolution of whether HLA type affects TCRB rearrangement was not achieved here.

CD4+ cells of the naive, central memory, regulatory and stem cell-like memory types were sorted via CD45RO/CCR7/CD25/CD127/CD95/CD27. As for this clone: No antigen is known for it.

The whole isolated RNA underwent reverse transcription, so sequencing captured expressed TCRB transcripts. Here immunoSEQ multiplex PCR was the method, and the copy in TCRdb shows in-frame clones only, minus some. The sample contains roughly 380,000 clones, around 20% of which appear only once. Sequencing used naive CD4+ T cells from blood. The sequence came from a woman aged 18-29 years in good health.

The CDR3 here is CSVQTGNNEQFF. The DNA of the CDR3 is TGCAGCGTCCAGACAGGGAACAATGAGCAGTTCTTC. The chain joins TRBV29-1 to TRBJ2-1, with 7 positions matching TRBD1. This CDR3 is built from 12 residues. Per germline, CDR1 SQVTM and CDR2 ANQGSEA. Unmatched junction bases numbered 4, after V lost 6 bases and J lost 5 bases.